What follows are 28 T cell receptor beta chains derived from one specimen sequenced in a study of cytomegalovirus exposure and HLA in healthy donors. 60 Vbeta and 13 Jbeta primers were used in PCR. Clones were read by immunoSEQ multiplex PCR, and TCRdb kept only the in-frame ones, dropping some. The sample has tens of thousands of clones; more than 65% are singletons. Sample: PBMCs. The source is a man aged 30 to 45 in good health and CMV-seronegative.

Here the CDR3 reads CSVQGIYGYTF. CDR3 coding DNA: TGCAGCGTACAGGGGATCTATGGCTACACCTTC. The chain is built from TRBV29-1 and TRBJ1-2; 7 positions match TRBD1. This CDR3 contains 11 residues. Germline loops: CDR1 SQVTM, CDR2 ANQGSEA. J gave up 4 bases and V 6 bases, and 2 bases lay outside the gene matches. The full variable domain, with the rest looked up from reference TRBV29-1 and TRBJ1-2, is SAVISQKPSRDICQRGTSLTIQCQVDSQVTMMFWYRQQPGQSLTLIATANQGSEATYESGFVIDKFPISRPNLTFSTLTVSNMSPEDSSIYLCSVQGIYGYTFGSGTRLTVV.

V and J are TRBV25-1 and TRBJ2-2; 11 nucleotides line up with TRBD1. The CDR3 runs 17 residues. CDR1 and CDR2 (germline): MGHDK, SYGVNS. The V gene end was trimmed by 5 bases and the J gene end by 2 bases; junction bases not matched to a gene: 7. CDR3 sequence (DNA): TGTGCCAGCAGTTTACTGGGACAGGGGGTAAACACCGGGGAGCTGTTTTTT. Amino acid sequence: CASSLLGQGVNTGELFF.

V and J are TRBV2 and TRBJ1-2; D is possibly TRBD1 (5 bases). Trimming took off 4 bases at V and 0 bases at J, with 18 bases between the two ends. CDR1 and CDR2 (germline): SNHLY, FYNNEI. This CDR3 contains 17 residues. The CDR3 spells CASSGRAGPKANYGYTF. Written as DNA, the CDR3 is TGTGCCAGCAGTGGGAGGGCAGGGCCCAAAGCTAACTATGGCTACACCTTC.

In DNA form, the CDR3 reads TGTGCCAGTAGTACGGGACAGGACTATAATTCACCCCTCCACTTT. This translates into CASSTGQDYNSPLHF. J is TRBJ1-6 and V is TRBV19; 8 bases match TRBD1. The CDR3 length is 15 residues. Germline values: CDR1 LNHDA, CDR2 SQIVND (reference sequence). Germline trimming cut 4 bases from V and 3 bases from J; bases unmatched to any gene: 2.

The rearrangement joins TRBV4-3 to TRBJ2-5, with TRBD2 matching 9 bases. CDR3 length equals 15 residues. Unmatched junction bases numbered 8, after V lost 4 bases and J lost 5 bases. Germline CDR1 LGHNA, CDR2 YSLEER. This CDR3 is CASSRSGGTGETQYF. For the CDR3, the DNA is TGCGCCAGCAGCCGTAGCGGGGGCACGGGGGAGACCCAGTACTTC.

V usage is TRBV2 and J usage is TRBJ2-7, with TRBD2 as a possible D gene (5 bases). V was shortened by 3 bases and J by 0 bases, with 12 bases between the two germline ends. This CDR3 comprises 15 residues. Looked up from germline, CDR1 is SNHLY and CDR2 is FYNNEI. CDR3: CASSDRAESSYEQYF. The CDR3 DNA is TGTGCCAGCAGTGACCGAGCGGAAAGCTCCTACGAGCAGTACTTC.

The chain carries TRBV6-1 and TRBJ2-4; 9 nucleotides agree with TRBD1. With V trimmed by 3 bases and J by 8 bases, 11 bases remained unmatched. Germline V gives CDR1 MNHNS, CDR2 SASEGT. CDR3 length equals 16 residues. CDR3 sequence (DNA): TGTGCCAGCAGTGATGAGGCCGGGACAGGGAGCGACATTCAGTACTTC. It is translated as CASSDEAGTGSDIQYF.

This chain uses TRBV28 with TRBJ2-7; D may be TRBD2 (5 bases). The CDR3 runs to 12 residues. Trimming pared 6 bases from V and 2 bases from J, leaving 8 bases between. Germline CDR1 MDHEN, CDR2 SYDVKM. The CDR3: CASREAAYEQYF. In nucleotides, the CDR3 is TGTGCCAGCAGGGAGGCCGCCTACGAGCAGTACTTC.

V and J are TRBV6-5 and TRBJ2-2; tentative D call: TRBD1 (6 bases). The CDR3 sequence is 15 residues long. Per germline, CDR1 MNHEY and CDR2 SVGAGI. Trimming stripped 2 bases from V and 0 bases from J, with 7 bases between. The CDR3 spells CASSYTGSNTGELFF. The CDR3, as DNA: TGTGCCAGCAGTTACACAGGGTCGAACACCGGGGAGCTGTTTTTT.

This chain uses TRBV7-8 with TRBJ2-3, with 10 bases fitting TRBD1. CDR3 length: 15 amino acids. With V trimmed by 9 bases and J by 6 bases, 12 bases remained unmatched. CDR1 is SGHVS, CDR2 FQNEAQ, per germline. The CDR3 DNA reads TGTGCCAGTGCTTCGGGACAGGGGCGGGTGGATACGCAGTATTTT. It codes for CASASGQGRVDTQYF.

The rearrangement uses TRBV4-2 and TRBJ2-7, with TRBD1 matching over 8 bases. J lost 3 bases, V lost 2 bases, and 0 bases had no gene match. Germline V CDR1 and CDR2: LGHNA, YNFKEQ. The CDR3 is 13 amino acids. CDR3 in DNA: TGTGCCAGCAGCCAAACAGGGGGCTACGAGCAGTACTTC. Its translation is CASSQTGGYEQYF.

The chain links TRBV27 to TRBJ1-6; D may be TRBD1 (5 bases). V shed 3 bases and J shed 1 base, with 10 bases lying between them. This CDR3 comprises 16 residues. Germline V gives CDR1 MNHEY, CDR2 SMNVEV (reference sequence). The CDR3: CASSLGGGSYNSPLHF. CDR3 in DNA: TGTGCCAGCAGTTTGGGCGGGGGATCCTATAATTCACCCCTCCACTTT.

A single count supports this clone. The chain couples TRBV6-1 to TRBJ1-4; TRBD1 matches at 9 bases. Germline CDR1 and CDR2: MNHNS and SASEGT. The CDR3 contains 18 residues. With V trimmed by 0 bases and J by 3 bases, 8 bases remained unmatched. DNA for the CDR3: TGTGCCAGCAGTGAAGCGCTCTGGGACAGGGTTGCTAATGAAAAACTGTTTTTT. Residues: CASSEALWDRVANEKLFF.

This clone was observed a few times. The CDR3 is CASTGLAGRSYNEQFF. The DNA of the CDR3 is TGTGCCAGCACCGGACTAGCGGGGAGGTCCTACAATGAGCAGTTCTTC. The rearrangement uses TRBV5-4 and TRBJ2-1; 12 nucleotides match TRBD2. The V and J ends lost 6 bases and 1 base, in that order; junction bases with no gene match: 5. Germline loops: CDR1 SGHNT, CDR2 YYREEE (reference sequence). The CDR3 spans 16 residues. The whole variable domain, filled in from reference TRBV5-4 and TRBJ2-1, reads ETGVTQSPTHLIKTRGQQVTLRCSSQSGHNTVSWYQQALGQGPQFIFQYYREEENGRGNFPPRFSGLQFPNYSSELNVNALELDDSALYLCASTGLAGRSYNEQFFGPGTRLTVL.

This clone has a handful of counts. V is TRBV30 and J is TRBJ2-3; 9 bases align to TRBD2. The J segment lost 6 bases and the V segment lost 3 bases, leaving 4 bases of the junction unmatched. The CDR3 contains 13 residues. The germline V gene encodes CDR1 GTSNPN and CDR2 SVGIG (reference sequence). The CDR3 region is CAWRRGGGDTQYF. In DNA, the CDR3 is TGTGCCTGGAGGCGGGGGGGCGGGGATACGCAGTATTTT.

In nucleotides, the CDR3 is TGTGCCTGGAGTAACCATAGGGACAGGAATGAAAAACTGTTTTTT. It codes for CAWSNHRDRNEKLFF. V and J are TRBV30 and TRBJ1-4; TRBD1 agrees at 8 bases. The trim removed 2 bases at V and 5 bases at J, leaving 7 bases unmatched. The germline V gene encodes CDR1 GTSNPN and CDR2 SVGIG (reference sequence). The length of the CDR3 is 15 residues.

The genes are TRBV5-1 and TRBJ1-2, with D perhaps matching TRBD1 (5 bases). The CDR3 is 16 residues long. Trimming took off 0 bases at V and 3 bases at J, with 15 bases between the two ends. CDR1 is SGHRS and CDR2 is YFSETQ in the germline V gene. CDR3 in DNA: TGCGCCAGCAGCTTGGTTGGAGGGGCCAGGGACTATGGCTACACCTTC. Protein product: CASSLVGGARDYGYTF.

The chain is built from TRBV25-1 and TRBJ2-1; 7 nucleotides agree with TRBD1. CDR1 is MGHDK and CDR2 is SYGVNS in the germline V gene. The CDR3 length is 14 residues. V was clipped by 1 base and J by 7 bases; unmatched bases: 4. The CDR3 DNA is TGTGCCAGCAGTGAATCAGGGGGTTCGAATGAGCAGTTCTTC. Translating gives CASSESGGSNEQFF.

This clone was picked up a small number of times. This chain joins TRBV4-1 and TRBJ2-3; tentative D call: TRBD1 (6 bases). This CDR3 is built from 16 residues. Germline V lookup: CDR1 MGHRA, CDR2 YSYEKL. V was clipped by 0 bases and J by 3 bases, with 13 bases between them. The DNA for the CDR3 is TGCGCCAGCAGCCAAGATGAAACAGGGTGGACAGATACGCAGTATTTT. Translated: CASSQDETGWTDTQYF.

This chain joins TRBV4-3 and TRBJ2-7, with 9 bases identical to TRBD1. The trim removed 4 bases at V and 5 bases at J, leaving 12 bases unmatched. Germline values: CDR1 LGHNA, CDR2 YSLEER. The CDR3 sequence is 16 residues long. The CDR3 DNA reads TGCGCCAGCAGCCCAAGGCCCGGACAGGGGAACCACGAGCAGTACTTC. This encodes CASSPRPGQGNHEQYF.

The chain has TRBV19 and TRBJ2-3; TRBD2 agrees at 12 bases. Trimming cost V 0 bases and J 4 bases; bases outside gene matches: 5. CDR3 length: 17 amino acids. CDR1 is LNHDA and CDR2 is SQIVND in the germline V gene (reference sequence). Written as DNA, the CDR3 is TGTGCCAGTAGTATAGATCTAGCGGGGGGGACGGCAGATACGCAGTATTTT. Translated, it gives CASSIDLAGGTADTQYF.

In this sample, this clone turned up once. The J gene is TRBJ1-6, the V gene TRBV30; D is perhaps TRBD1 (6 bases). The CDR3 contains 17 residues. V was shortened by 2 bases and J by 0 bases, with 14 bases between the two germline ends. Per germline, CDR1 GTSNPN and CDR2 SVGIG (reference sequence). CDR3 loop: CAWSMAGASSYNSPLHF. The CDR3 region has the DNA TGTGCCTGGAGTATGGCAGGGGCGAGCTCCTATAATTCACCCCTCCACTTT.

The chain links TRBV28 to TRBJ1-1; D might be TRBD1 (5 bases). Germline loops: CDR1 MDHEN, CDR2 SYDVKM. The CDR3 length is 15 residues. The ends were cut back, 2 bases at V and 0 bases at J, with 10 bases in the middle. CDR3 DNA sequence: TGTGCCAGCAGTTTAAACCACAGGATGAACACTGAAGCTTTCTTT. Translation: CASSLNHRMNTEAFF.

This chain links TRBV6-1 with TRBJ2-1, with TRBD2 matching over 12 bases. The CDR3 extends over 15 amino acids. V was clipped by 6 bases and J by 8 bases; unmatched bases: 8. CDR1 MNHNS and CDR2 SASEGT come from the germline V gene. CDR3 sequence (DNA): TGTGCCAGCAGCGCACTAGCGGGGGGTGGCTATGAGCAGTTCTTC. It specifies CASSALAGGGYEQFF.

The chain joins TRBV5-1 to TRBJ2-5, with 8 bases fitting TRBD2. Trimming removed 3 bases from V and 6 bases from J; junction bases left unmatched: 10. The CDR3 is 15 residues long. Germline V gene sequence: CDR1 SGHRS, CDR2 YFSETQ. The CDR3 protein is CASSSAGAGRKTQYF. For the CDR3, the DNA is TGCGCCAGCAGCTCAGCGGGAGCGGGGAGAAAGACCCAGTACTTC.

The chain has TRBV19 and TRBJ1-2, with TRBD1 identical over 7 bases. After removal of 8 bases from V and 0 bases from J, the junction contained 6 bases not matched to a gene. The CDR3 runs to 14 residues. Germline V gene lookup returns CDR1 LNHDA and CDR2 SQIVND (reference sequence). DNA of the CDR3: TGTGCCAGTCGACGGGACAGTCCTAACTATGGCTACACCTTC. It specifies CASRRDSPNYGYTF.

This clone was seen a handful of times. In DNA, the CDR3 is TGTGCCAGCACTCAGGCGAATGAGCAGTTCTTC. Its translation: CASTQANEQFF. J is TRBJ2-1 and V is TRBV6-5, with D unclear. Germline assignment: CDR1 MNHEY and CDR2 SVGAGI. V was clipped by 7 bases and J by 7 bases, with 8 bases between them. The CDR3 is 11 amino acids.

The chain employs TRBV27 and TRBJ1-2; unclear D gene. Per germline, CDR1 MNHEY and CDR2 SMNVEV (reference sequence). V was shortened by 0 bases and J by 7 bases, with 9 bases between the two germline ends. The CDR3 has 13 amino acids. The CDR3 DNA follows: TGTGCCAGCAGTTTATCGAGGAATGGTGGCTACACCTTC. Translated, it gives CASSLSRNGGYTF.